The 27 T cell receptor beta chains given below trace back to one sample, sequenced in a study of blood T cell repertoires in COVID-19. TCRdb's copy holds only in-frame clones and misses some; the assay was immunoSEQ multiplex PCR. The sample records around 110,000 clones, approximately 82% being singletons. The specimen was peripheral blood. The receptor source for this set is a man in his 70s with active or convalescent COVID-19.

This chain links TRBV28 with TRBJ2-7, with a tentative D call TRBD1 (5 bases). Germline V CDR1 and CDR2: MDHEN, SYDVKM. This CDR3 has 13 amino acids. The germline V and J ends were trimmed by 7 bases and 1 base, with 11 bases remaining between them. This chain's CDR3 is CASISQGSYEQYF. The CDR3 DNA follows: TGTGCCAGCATCTCTCAGGGTTCCTACGAGCAGTACTTC.

V usage is TRBV7-3 and J usage is TRBJ2-2, with 9 bases identical to TRBD2. CDR3 length equals 14 residues. Germline lookup yields CDR1 SGHTA and CDR2 FQGTGA. V gave up 7 bases and J gave up 6 bases; unmatched junction bases: 6. CDR3 amino acids: CASTLSGSSGELFF. The DNA of the CDR3 is TGTGCCAGCACCCTTAGCGGGAGCTCCGGGGAGCTGTTTTTT. The full variable domain, completed using reference TRBV7-3 and TRBJ2-2, is GAGVSQTPSNKVTEKGKYVELRCDPISGHTALYWYRQSLGQGPEFLIYFQGTGAADDSGLPNDRFFAVRPEGSVSTLKIQRTERGDSAVYLCASTLSGSSGELFFGEGSRLTVL.

The CDR3 nucleotides are TGTGCCAGCAGTCCAAGGGGCTCTGGGGCCAACGTCCTGACTTTC. Protein: CASSPRGSGANVLTF. The chain is built from TRBV6-5 and TRBJ2-6; perhaps TRBD1 as D (5 bases). The CDR3 is 15 residues long. V lost 5 bases and J 0 bases, leaving 8 bases between the germline ends. Germline assignment: CDR1 MNHEY and CDR2 SVGAGI.

The chain joins TRBV18 to TRBJ2-3; perhaps TRBD2 as D (5 bases). Germline CDR1 is KGHSH and CDR2 is LQKENI. V lost 6 bases to trimming and J lost 0 bases, with 13 bases between them. The CDR3 covers 15 residues. In DNA, the CDR3 is TGTGCCAGCTCCATGCTCGGCGGGAGCACAGATACGCAGTATTTT. Protein product: CASSMLGGSTDTQYF.

The chain combines TRBV7-2 with TRBJ1-2; D remains unclear. There are 13 residues in the CDR3. V dropped 2 bases and J dropped 6 bases, with 10 bases sitting between them. Germline lookup yields CDR1 SGHTA and CDR2 FQGNSA. The CDR3 spells CASSLREFNGYTF. In DNA form, the CDR3 reads TGTGCCAGCAGCTTACGGGAGTTCAATGGCTACACCTTC.

This chain joins TRBV11-3 and TRBJ1-6; 10 positions match TRBD1. The germline CDR1 and CDR2 sequences are SGHNT and YENEEA. This CDR3 contains 16 residues. J was trimmed by 7 bases and V by 5 bases; bases with no gene match: 8. The CDR3 region is CASSPGQGSFNSPLHF. The CDR3 nucleotides are TGTGCCAGCAGCCCGGGACAGGGGAGTTTCAATTCACCCCTCCACTTT.

The chain has TRBV7-9 and TRBJ2-2; TRBD2 agrees at 9 bases. The germline V gene has CDR1 SEHNR and CDR2 FQNEAQ (reference sequence). The CDR3 runs 16 residues. V trimming: 5 bases; J trimming: 3 bases; junction bases outside the gene matches: 7. CDR3 bases: TGTGCCAGCAGCAGCCAGACTAGCGGCCACACCGGGGAGCTGTTTTTT. This codes for CASSSQTSGHTGELFF.

V is TRBV14 and J is TRBJ1-1, with 8 bases identical to TRBD1. Germline CDR1 and CDR2: SGHDN and FVKESK. This CDR3 is 15 amino acids long. The V and J ends lost 4 bases and 1 base, in that order; junction bases with no gene match: 5. In DNA, the CDR3 is TGTGCCAGCAGCCTGCTCGGGACAGGGAACACTGAAGCTTTCTTT. Translation gives CASSLLGTGNTEAFF.

This rearrangement joins TRBV6-6 to TRBJ2-5; 10 positions match TRBD1. The germline V gene encodes CDR1 MNHNY and CDR2 SVGAGI (reference sequence). J lost 5 bases, V lost 11 bases, and 8 bases had no gene match. This CDR3 has 13 residues. The CDR3: CAGRGQGWETQYF. CDR3 in DNA: TGTGCCGGCCGGGGACAGGGGTGGGAGACCCAGTACTTC.

V and J are TRBV4-3 and TRBJ2-2; D perhaps matches TRBD2 (6 bases). Between the trimmed V and J ends, which lost 3 bases and 3 bases, there was a span of 14 bases. The CDR3 spans 16 residues. The germline CDR1 and CDR2 sequences are LGHNA and YSLEER. CDR3 DNA: TGCGCCAGCAGCCAGGGTCAGCGGGCGGACACCGGGGAGCTGTTTTTT. This translates into CASSQGQRADTGELFF.

This sequence joins TRBV11-3 and TRBJ2-1, with D maybe TRBD2 (5 bases). Trimming cost V 1 base and J 5 bases, with 9 bases left between them. Looked up from germline, CDR1 is SGHNT and CDR2 is YENEEA. CDR3 size: 14 residues. Written as DNA, the CDR3 is TGTGCCAGCAGCTTAGCTTCGGGAAACAATGAGCAGTTCTTC. Amino acid sequence: CASSLASGNNEQFF. Full variable domain (outside the CDR3, taken from reference TRBV11-3 and TRBJ2-1): EAGVVQSPRYKIIEKKQPVAFWCNPISGHNTLYWYLQNLGQGPELLIRYENEEAVDDSQLPKDRFSAERLKGVDSTLKIQPAELGDSAVYLCASSLASGNNEQFFGPGTRLTVL.

The chain recombines TRBV15 with TRBJ2-7, with 9 bases aligning to TRBD1. Germline V lookup: CDR1 LNHNV, CDR2 YYDKDF (reference sequence). The J segment lost 1 base and the V segment lost 0 bases, leaving 4 bases of the junction unmatched. The CDR3 sequence is 16 residues long. CDR3 region: CATSRDPGQGSYEQYF. The CDR3 nucleotides are TGTGCCACCAGCAGAGACCCGGGACAGGGATCCTACGAGCAGTACTTC. Using reference TRBV15 and TRBJ2-7 for the parts outside the CDR3, the full variable domain is DAMVIQNPRYQVTQFGKPVTLSCSQTLNHNVMYWYQQKSSQAPKLLFHYYDKDFNNEADTPDNFQSRRPNTSFCFLDIRSPGLGDTAMYLCATSRDPGQGSYEQYFGPGTRLTVT.

The chain carries TRBV2 and TRBJ2-7; TRBD1 aligns across 10 bases. The CDR3 runs 14 residues. The V gene's germline CDR1 is SNHLY and CDR2 FYNNEI. V lost 4 bases and J lost 4; bases outside the gene matches: 4. In DNA, the CDR3 is TGTGCCAGCAGTGTTGGACAGGGGGGATACGAGCAGTACTTC. Its protein product is CASSVGQGGYEQYF.

The J gene is TRBJ1-6, the V gene TRBV3-1 (or the pseudogene TRBV3-2); D is perhaps TRBD1 (5 bases). The CDR3 loop spans 18 amino acids. The V gene's germline CDR1 is LGHDT and CDR2 YNNKEL (reference sequence). Trimming took 1 base from V and 7 from J, leaving 20 bases between them. CDR3 nucleotide sequence: TGTGCCAGCAGCCAAGCGGGTGGCCGGCAGGGTGAGAATTCACCCCTCCACTTT. Protein sequence: CASSQAGGRQGENSPLHF.

The V call is TRBV27, the J call TRBJ1-1, with D possibly being TRBD1 (5 bases). The ends were cut back, 6 bases at V and 0 bases at J, with 11 bases in the middle. Germline V lookup: CDR1 MNHEY, CDR2 SMNVEV (reference sequence). The CDR3 sequence is 14 residues long. Here the CDR3 DNA reads TGTGCCAGCAGCTACCGGGGGGTGAACACTGAAGCTTTCTTT. Translated: CASSYRGVNTEAFF.

The CDR3 loop is CASSQDLAGGLNEQFF. CDR3 nucleotide sequence: TGTGCCAGCAGCCAAGATTTAGCGGGGGGGCTTAATGAGCAGTTCTTC. This rearrangement joins TRBV3-1 (or the pseudogene TRBV3-2) to TRBJ2-1; TRBD2 agrees at 11 bases. The CDR3 has 16 amino acids. Germline CDR1 reads LGHDT; CDR2 reads YNNKEL (reference sequence). The V segment lost 0 bases and the J segment 7 bases; nucleotides outside the gene matches: 5.

Only one count was recorded for this clone. The V gene is TRBV28, the J gene TRBJ2-7; TRBD1 matches at 9 bases. The CDR3 sequence is 12 residues long. The junction had 3 bases not matched to a gene; V was cut back by 6 bases and J by 6 bases. In germline, CDR1 is MDHEN, CDR2 SYDVKM. The CDR3, as DNA: TGTGCCAGCAGCTTGGGACAGGGCGAGCAGTACTTC. Encoded protein: CASSLGQGEQYF. Full variable domain (rest looked up from reference TRBV28 and TRBJ2-7): DVKVTQSSRYLVKRTGEKVFLECVQDMDHENMFWYRQDPGLGLRLIYFSYDVKMKEKGDIPEGYSVSREKKERFSLILESASTNQTSMYLCASSLGQGEQYFGPGTRLTVT.

The chain's CDR3 is CASSGDSSQETQYF. The CDR3 bases are TGTGCCAGCAGTGGGGACAGCTCCCAAGAGACCCAGTACTTC. This sequence joins TRBV2 and TRBJ2-5; 7 nucleotides match TRBD1. The J segment lost 1 base and the V segment lost 4 bases, leaving 3 bases of the junction unmatched. In germline, CDR1 is SNHLY, CDR2 FYNNEI. The CDR3 extends over 14 amino acids.

The V gene is TRBV13, the J gene TRBJ1-4, with TRBD1 identical over 9 bases. The trim removed 4 bases at V and 7 bases at J, leaving 13 bases unmatched. This CDR3 is 17 amino acids long. CDR1 PRHDT and CDR2 FYEKMQ come from the germline V gene (reference sequence). CDR3 DNA: TGTGCCAGCAGCTCGCTACACTCGGGACAGGGCGGTGAAAAACTGTTTTTT. It is translated as CASSSLHSGQGGEKLFF. The full variable domain, in which reference TRBV13 and TRBJ1-4 provide the parts outside the CDR3, is AAGVIQSPRHLIKEKRETATLKCYPIPRHDTVYWYQQGPGQDPQFLISFYEKMQSDKGSIPDRFSAQQFSDYHSELNMSSLELGDSALYFCASSSLHSGQGGEKLFFGSGTQLSVL.

The V call is TRBV4-1, the J call TRBJ1-2; a possible D gene is TRBD1 (6 bases). The germline V gene encodes CDR1 MGHRA and CDR2 YSYEKL. The germline V and J ends were trimmed by 0 bases and 6 bases, with 17 bases remaining between them. The CDR3 consists of 16 residues. CDR3 loop: CASSQEIGTPLDGYTF. DNA for the CDR3: TGCGCCAGCAGCCAAGAGATAGGGACACCGCTGGATGGCTACACCTTC.

The V gene is TRBV7-6, the J gene TRBJ1-4; 9 bases are a match to TRBD1. V shed 5 bases and J 6 bases; nucleotides not matched to a gene: 4. The germline CDR1 and CDR2 sequences are SGHVS and FNYEAQ. The CDR3 consists of 14 residues. CDR3 in DNA: TGTGCCAGCAGCCGGGGACAGGGTGATGAAAAACTGTTTTTT. It codes for CASSRGQGDEKLFF.

At least ten counts were recorded for this clone. V is TRBV4-1 and J is TRBJ2-7; D unclear. Trimming removed 4 bases at V and 3 bases at J, with 7 bases between. Germline CDR1 MGHRA, CDR2 YSYEKL. The CDR3 totals 12 residues. The CDR3 reads CASSRGSYEQYF. Here the CDR3 DNA reads TGCGCCAGCAGCCGCGGCAGCTACGAGCAGTACTTC.

The chain couples TRBV3-1 (or the pseudogene TRBV3-2) to TRBJ1-6; unclear D gene. Germline-derived CDR1 and CDR2 are LGHDT and YNNKEL (reference sequence). With 4 bases removed from V and 7 bases from J, the gap between germline ends came to 11 bases. The CDR3 runs 14 residues. CDR3 nucleotides: TGTGCCAGCAGCCCGAGCTTGGAGAATTCACCCCTCCACTTT. It codes for CASSPSLENSPLHF.

The J gene is TRBJ1-4, the V gene TRBV27, with a weak D call TRBD1 (5 bases). With 6 bases removed from V and 4 bases from J, the gap between germline ends came to 9 bases. Per the germline V gene, CDR1 is MNHEY and CDR2 is SMNVEV (reference sequence). This CDR3 region has 13 residues. DNA for the CDR3: TGTGCCAGCAGCCCTAGGGGTAATGAAAAACTGTTTTTT. It encodes CASSPRGNEKLFF.

V and J are TRBV6-5 and TRBJ1-1; TRBD1 aligns across 10 bases. Germline-derived CDR1 and CDR2 are MNHEY and SVGAGI. The CDR3 is made up of 15 amino acids. The trim removed 2 bases at V and 3 bases at J, leaving 3 bases unmatched. In DNA form, the CDR3 reads TGTGCCAGCAGTTACGTCGGGACAGGGGACACTGAAGCTTTCTTT. Protein product: CASSYVGTGDTEAFF.

As to this clone: The missing conserved phenylalanine or tryptophan at the end of this CDR3 makes a read error likely. The rearrangement uses TRBV28 and TRBJ1-6; D unclear. V lost 6 bases and J lost 4, with 4 bases in between. The germline gives CDR1 MDHEN, CDR2 SYDVKM. This CDR3 region has 12 residues. The CDR3 nucleotides read TGTGCCAGCAGGGAGTATAATTCACCCCTCCACCTT. Amino acids: CASREYNSPLHL.

This clone was seen just once. The J gene is TRBJ2-1, the V gene TRBV6-5; TRBD1 aligns across 10 bases. The CDR3 loop spans 14 amino acids. Per germline, CDR1 MNHEY and CDR2 SVGAGI. With V trimmed by 8 bases and J by 6 bases, 7 bases remained unmatched. The CDR3 loop is CASDRDRGFNEQFF. CDR3 DNA: TGTGCCAGCGACCGGGACAGGGGATTCAATGAGCAGTTCTTC.